This T cell receptor beta chain was sequenced during a study of T cells in Graves' hyperthyroidism and ophthalmopathy. Overall study context: Peripheral blood sampling occurred at initial diagnosis, before any treatment. Study results and caveats: Peripheral blood also featured most of the thyroid clonotypes expanded above 0.001.

There were TCR beta CDR3 regions amplified from RNA transcripts. With the HTBI primer set, the TCR CDR3 went through a first round of RT-PCR. TCRdb redid the calling of the multiplex PCR reads with MiXCR, one entry per CDR3 protein. The profile shows around 340,000 distinct CDR3 sequences, about a sixth of them singletons. This clonotype was counted at least ten times. The target antigen is unknown. Trimming stripped 6 bases from V and 4 bases from J, with 16 bases between. This CDR3 contains 15 residues. Looked up from germline, CDR1 is MNHEY and CDR2 is SVGEGT. The sequenced sample was blood. The V call is TRBV6-2 or TRBV6-3, the J call TRBJ1-5, with D perhaps matching TRBD1 (5 bases). This TCR was recovered from a woman in her thirties with Graves' hyperthyroidism that later progressed to Graves' ophthalmopathy. CDR3: CASRDGGEANQPQHF. The CDR3 region has the DNA TGTGCCAGCAGAGACGGAGGGGAAGCAAATCAGCCCCAGCATTTT.